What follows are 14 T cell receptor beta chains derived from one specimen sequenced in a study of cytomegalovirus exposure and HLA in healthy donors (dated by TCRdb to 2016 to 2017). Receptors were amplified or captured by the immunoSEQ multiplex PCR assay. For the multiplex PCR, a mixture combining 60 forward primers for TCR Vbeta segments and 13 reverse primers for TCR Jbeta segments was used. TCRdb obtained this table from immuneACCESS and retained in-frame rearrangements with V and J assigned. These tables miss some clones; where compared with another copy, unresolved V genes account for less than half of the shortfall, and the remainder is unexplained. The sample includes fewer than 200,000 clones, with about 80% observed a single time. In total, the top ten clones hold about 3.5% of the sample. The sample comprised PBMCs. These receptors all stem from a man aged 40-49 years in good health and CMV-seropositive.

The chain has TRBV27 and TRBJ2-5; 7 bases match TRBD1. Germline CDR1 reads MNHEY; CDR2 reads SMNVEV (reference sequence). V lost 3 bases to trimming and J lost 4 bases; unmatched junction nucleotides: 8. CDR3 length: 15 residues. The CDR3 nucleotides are TGTGCCAGCAGTTTGGTGAAGGGGGCAGGAGAGACCCAGTACTTC. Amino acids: CASSLVKGAGETQYF.

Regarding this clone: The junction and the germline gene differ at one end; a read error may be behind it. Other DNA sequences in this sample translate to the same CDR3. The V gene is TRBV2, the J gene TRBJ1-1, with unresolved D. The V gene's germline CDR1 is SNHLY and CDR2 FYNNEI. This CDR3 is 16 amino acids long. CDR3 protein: CASSEHPARANTEAFF. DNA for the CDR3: TGTGCCAGCAGTGAACATCCAGCTAGAGCCAACACTGAGGCTTTCTTT.

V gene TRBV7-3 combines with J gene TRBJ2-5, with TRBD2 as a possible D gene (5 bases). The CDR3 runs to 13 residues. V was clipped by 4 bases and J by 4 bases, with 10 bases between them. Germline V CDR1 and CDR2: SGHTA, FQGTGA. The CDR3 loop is CASSSGSRETQYF. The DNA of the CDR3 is TGTGCCAGCAGCTCGGGATCTCGAGAGACCCAGTACTTC.

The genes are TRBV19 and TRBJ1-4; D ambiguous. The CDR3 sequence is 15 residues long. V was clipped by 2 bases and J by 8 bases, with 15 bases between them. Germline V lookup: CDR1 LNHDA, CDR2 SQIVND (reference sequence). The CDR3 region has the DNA TGTGCCAGTAGTATATTTGGGAGCCTGGGGGAAAAACTGTTTTTT. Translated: CASSIFGSLGEKLFF.

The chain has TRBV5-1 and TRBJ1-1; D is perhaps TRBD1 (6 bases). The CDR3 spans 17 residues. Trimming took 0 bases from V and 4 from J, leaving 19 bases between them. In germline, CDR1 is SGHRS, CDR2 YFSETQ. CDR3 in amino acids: CASSLDTYRVRGTEAFF. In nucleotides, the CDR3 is TGCGCCAGCAGCTTGGATACTTACAGGGTCCGGGGCACTGAAGCTTTCTTT. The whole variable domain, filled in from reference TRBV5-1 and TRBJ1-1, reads KAGVTQTPRYLIKTRGQQVTLSCSPISGHRSVSWYQQTPGQGLQFLFEYFSETQRNKGNFPGRFSGRQFSNSRSEMNVSTLELGDSALYLCASSLDTYRVRGTEAFFGQGTRLTVV.

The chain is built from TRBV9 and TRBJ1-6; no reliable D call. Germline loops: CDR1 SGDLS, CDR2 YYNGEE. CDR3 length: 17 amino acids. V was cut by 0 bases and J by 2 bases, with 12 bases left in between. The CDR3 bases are TGTGCCAGCAGCGTAGCGGTTGCGGTCACCTATAATTCACCCCTCCACTTT. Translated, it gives CASSVAVAVTYNSPLHF.

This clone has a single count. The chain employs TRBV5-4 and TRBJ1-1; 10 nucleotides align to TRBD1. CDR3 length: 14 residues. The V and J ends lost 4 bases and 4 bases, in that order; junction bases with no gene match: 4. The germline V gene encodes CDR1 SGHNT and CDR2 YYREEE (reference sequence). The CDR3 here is CASSARQGATEAFF. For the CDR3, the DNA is TGTGCCAGCAGCGCTCGACAGGGGGCCACTGAAGCTTTCTTT.

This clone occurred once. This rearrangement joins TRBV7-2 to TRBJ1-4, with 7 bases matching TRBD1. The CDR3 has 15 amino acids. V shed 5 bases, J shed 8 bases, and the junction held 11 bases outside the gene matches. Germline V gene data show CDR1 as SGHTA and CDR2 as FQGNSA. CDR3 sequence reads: CASSATGELGEKLFF. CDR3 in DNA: TGTGCCAGCAGCGCCACAGGGGAGTTAGGGGAAAAACTGTTTTTT.

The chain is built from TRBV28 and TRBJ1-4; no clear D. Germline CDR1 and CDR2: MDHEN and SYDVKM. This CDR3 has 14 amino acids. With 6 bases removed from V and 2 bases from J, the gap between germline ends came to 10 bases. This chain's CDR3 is CASRDSATNEKLFF. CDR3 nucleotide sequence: TGTGCCAGCAGGGACTCGGCTACTAATGAAAAACTGTTTTTT. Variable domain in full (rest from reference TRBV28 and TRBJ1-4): DVKVTQSSRYLVKRTGEKVFLECVQDMDHENMFWYRQDPGLGLRLIYFSYDVKMKEKGDIPEGYSVSREKKERFSLILESASTNQTSMYLCASRDSATNEKLFFGSGTQLSVL.

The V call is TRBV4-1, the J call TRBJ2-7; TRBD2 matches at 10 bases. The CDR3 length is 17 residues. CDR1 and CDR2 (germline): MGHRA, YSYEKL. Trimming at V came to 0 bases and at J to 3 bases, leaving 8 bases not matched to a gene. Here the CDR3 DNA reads TGCGCCAGCAGCCAAGATCCGGCTAGCGGGAGTGGCTACGAGCAGTACTTC. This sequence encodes CASSQDPASGSGYEQYF.

CDR3 nucleotide sequence: TGCAGCATGGGGACAACCCAAGAGACCCAGTACTTC. Translated: CSMGTTQETQYF. The chain employs TRBV29-1 and TRBJ2-5, with D perhaps TRBD1 (6 bases). Germline CDR1 reads SQVTM; CDR2 reads ANQGSEA. Trimming removed 8 bases at V and 1 base at J, with 11 bases between. This CDR3 has 12 residues.

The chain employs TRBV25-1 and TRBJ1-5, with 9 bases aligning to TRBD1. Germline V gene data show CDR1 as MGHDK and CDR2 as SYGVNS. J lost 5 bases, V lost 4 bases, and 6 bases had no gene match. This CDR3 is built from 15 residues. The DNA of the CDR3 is TGTGCCAGCAGTGTAACAGGGGGCGCGGATCAGCCCCAGCATTTT. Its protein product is CASSVTGGADQPQHF.

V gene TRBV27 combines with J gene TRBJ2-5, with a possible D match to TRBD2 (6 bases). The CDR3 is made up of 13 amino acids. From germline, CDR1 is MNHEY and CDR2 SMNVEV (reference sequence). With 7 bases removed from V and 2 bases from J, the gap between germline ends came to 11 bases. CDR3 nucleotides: TGTGCCAGCACGGGGACTGTTCAAGAGACCCAGTACTTC. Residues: CASTGTVQETQYF.

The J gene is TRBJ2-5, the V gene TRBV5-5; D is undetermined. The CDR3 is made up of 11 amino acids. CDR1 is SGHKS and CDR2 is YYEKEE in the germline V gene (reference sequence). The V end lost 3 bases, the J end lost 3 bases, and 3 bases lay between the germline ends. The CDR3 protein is CASSSKETQYF. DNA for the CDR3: TGTGCCAGCAGCTCAAAAGAGACCCAGTACTTC.